Following are 16 T cell receptor beta chains from one sample sequenced in a study of shared clonotypes between healthy human individuals (dated by TCRdb to about 2020). The library was built by means of the immunoSEQ multiplex PCR assay. Not all clones reach the TCRdb copy of this immuneACCESS table, which keeps in-frame sequences only. Checked studies attribute under half of the gap to unresolved V genes and leave the rest unexplained. This sample lists fewer than 130,000 clones; less than 80% were detected once. The biggest ten clones account for over 20% of the sample. The sequencing sample was made of memory CD8+ T cells sorted from blood. Reading the label with the study, this specimen's cell subset or site is: CD45RO+ cells pooled with CCR7-negative TemRA cells. The source is a woman aged 25 to 39 in good health.

This clone was detected ten times or more. This chain uses TRBV5-6 with TRBJ2-7, with 10 bases that match TRBD2. The CDR3 totals 16 residues. J lost 0 bases, V lost 3 bases, and 6 bases had no gene match. The germline V gene encodes CDR1 SGHDT and CDR2 YYEEEE. CDR3 nucleotides: TGTGCCAGCAGCTACGGACTAGCGGATAACTCCTACGAGCAGTACTTC. It is translated as CASSYGLADNSYEQYF. Full variable domain (remainder filled in from reference TRBV5-6 and TRBJ2-7): DAGVTQSPTHLIKTRGQQVTLRCSPKSGHDTVSWYQQALGQGPQFIFQYYEEEERQRGNFPDRFSGHQFPNYSSELNVNALLLGDSALYLCASSYGLADNSYEQYFGPGTRLTVT.

The V and J genes are TRBV5-4 and TRBJ1-1, with 8 bases that match TRBD1. The CDR3 covers 13 residues. Trimming removed 4 bases from V and 6 bases from J; junction bases left unmatched: 5. Germline V gene lookup returns CDR1 SGHNT and CDR2 YYREEE (reference sequence). CDR3 nucleotide sequence: TGTGCCAGCAGCCTCCGGGACAGGCCTGAAGCTTTCTTT. As protein: CASSLRDRPEAFF.

This clone was observed a handful of times. V and J are TRBV5-8 and TRBJ1-4; 9 bases are a match to TRBD1. V lost 6 bases to trimming and J lost 8 bases; unmatched junction nucleotides: 14. The CDR3 spans 16 residues. Looked up from germline, CDR1 is SGHTS and CDR2 is YDEGEE. CDR3 bases: TGTGCCAGCACCAGATCGACAGGGGGTAAAGACGAAAAACTGTTTTTT. Translating it yields CASTRSTGGKDEKLFF.

This clone was counted ten times or more. The chain couples TRBV7-9 to TRBJ1-2; 8 bases line up with TRBD1. The CDR3 is made up of 14 amino acids. The ends lost 5 bases at V and 4 bases at J; junction bases unmatched: 6. Germline V lookup: CDR1 SEHNR, CDR2 FQNEAQ (reference sequence). The CDR3 sequence: CASSVGQGGYGYTF. The CDR3 DNA is TGTGCCAGCAGCGTCGGACAGGGAGGCTATGGCTACACCTTC.

The sample holds a few counts of this clone. The V gene is TRBV25-1, the J gene TRBJ1-6; TRBD1 agrees at 10 bases. V gave up 8 bases and J gave up 8 bases; unmatched junction bases: 6. CDR1 and CDR2 (germline): MGHDK, SYGVNS. CDR3 length equals 14 residues. Here the CDR3 reads CASGGQGVDSPLHF. In nucleotides, the CDR3 is TGTGCCAGCGGTGGACAGGGGGTGGATTCACCCCTCCACTTT.

This chain links TRBV19 with TRBJ1-2; D remains unclear. The CDR3 consists of 13 residues. Trimming took 2 bases from V and 4 from J, leaving 8 bases between them. Per germline, CDR1 LNHDA and CDR2 SQIVND (reference sequence). The CDR3 protein is CASSILRFYGYTF. CDR3 nucleotide sequence: TGTGCCAGTAGTATATTAAGGTTCTATGGCTACACCTTC.

The rearrangement links TRBV5-5 to TRBJ2-3; D might be TRBD2 (6 bases). CDR1 is SGHKS and CDR2 is YYEKEE in the germline V gene (reference sequence). Trimming pared 6 bases from V and 5 bases from J, leaving 25 bases between. CDR3 length equals 17 residues. CDR3 sequence: CASNYRIDGSRQDTQYF. CDR3 bases: TGTGCCAGCAACTACCGGATCGACGGGAGCCGACAAGATACGCAGTATTTT.

This clone was counted only a few times. The chain combines TRBV28 with TRBJ2-7, with TRBD2 identical over 8 bases. V shed 7 bases, J shed 3 bases, and the junction held 17 bases outside the gene matches. Per the germline V gene, CDR1 is MDHEN and CDR2 is SYDVKM. The CDR3 is 17 amino acids. In DNA form, the CDR3 reads TGTGCCAGCACCCCAACCCTGCCGCTCGGGGGGGTCTACGAGCAGTACTTC. Its protein is CASTPTLPLGGVYEQYF.

The chain recombines TRBV7-2 with TRBJ2-3; unclear D gene. V was shortened by 5 bases and J by 6 bases, with 9 bases between the two germline ends. The CDR3 is 12 residues long. The V gene's germline CDR1 is SGHTA and CDR2 FQGNSA. The DNA of the CDR3 is TGTGCCAGCAGCCGATATACTGATACGCAGTATTTT. Protein product: CASSRYTDTQYF.

In its sample, this clone was seen a few times. The rearrangement joins TRBV7-8 to TRBJ1-1; no reliable D call. Trimming stripped 6 bases from V and 1 base from J, with 9 bases between. The germline V gene encodes CDR1 SGHVS and CDR2 FQNEAQ. The CDR3 has 13 amino acids. The CDR3 DNA follows: TGTGCCAGCAGTGTGACGGAGAACACTGAAGCTTTCTTT. Translated: CASSVTENTEAFF. Drawing the rest from reference TRBV7-8 and TRBJ1-1, the complete variable domain is GAGVSQSPRYKVAKRGQDVALRCDPISGHVSLFWYQQALGQGPEFLTYFQNEAQLDKSGLPSDRFFAERPEGSVSTLKIQRTQQEDSAVYLCASSVTENTEAFFGQGTRLTVV.

CDR3 amino acids: CASSFLEGPVTEAFF. The CDR3 region has the DNA TGTGCCAGCAGTTTTTTGGAGGGCCCCGTCACTGAAGCTTTCTTT. The chain employs TRBV28 and TRBJ1-1; D uncertain. Germline V CDR1 and CDR2: MDHEN, SYDVKM. This CDR3 spans 15 amino acids. V lost 3 bases to trimming and J lost 4 bases, with 15 bases between them.

The chain links TRBV5-1 to TRBJ2-7, with 12 bases matching TRBD2. The CDR3 spans 16 residues. V lost 0 bases to trimming and J lost 4 bases; unmatched junction nucleotides: 5. From germline, CDR1 is SGHRS and CDR2 YFSETQ. CDR3 DNA sequence: TGCGCCAGCAGCTTGGCACCGACTAGCGGGGGTTACGAGCAGTACTTC. Translating it yields CASSLAPTSGGYEQYF.

The chain couples TRBV10-1 to TRBJ2-5; D is uncertain. This CDR3 is 13 amino acids long. Trimming pared 5 bases from V and 0 bases from J, leaving 7 bases between. Germline V lookup: CDR1 WNHNN, CDR2 SYGVQD (reference sequence). The DNA of the CDR3 is TGCGCCAGCAGTACAGACTACCAAGAGACCCAGTACTTC. This translates into CASSTDYQETQYF.

This clone has ten or more counts. The chain employs TRBV7-1 and TRBJ2-7; 7 bases are shared with TRBD2. TRBV7-1 is noted as an ORF with a role that remains uncertain. The CDR3 is 16 amino acids. After removal of 4 bases from V and 6 bases from J, the junction contained 15 bases not matched to a gene. The CDR3 coding sequence is TGTGCCAGCAGCTTACTTGCGGGAGTAGGGGTGGGCGAGCAGTACTTC. Translating it yields CASSLLAGVGVGEQYF.

This clone was seen once. The genes are TRBV29-1 and TRBJ2-3; the D call may be TRBD1 or TRBD2 (5 bases each). CDR3 length: 15 amino acids. Germline V gene lookup returns CDR1 SQVTM and CDR2 ANQGSEA. The V and J ends lost 4 bases and 2 bases respectively, with 16 bases between them. The CDR3 bases are TGCAGCGTTGGTTTAAGAGGGGACCCCACAGATACGCAGTATTTT. Residues: CSVGLRGDPTDTQYF.

The V call is TRBV15, the J call TRBJ2-7, with D possibly TRBD2 on 5 matching bases. The V gene's germline CDR1 is LNHNV and CDR2 YYDKDF (reference sequence). This CDR3 contains 14 residues. V gave up 0 bases and J gave up 4 bases, with 10 bases separating them. CDR3 protein: CATSRENGLYEQYF. The CDR3 region has the DNA TGTGCCACCAGCAGAGAGAACGGACTTTACGAGCAGTACTTC. Using reference TRBV15 and TRBJ2-7 for the parts outside the CDR3, the full variable domain is DAMVIQNPRYQVTQFGKPVTLSCSQTLNHNVMYWYQQKSSQAPKLLFHYYDKDFNNEADTPDNFQSRRPNTSFCFLDIRSPGLGDTAMYLCATSRENGLYEQYFGPGTRLTVT.